Listed below are T cell receptor beta chains from one sample, sequenced in a study of cytomegalovirus exposure and HLA in healthy donors. Method: immunoSEQ multiplex PCR; TCRdb's copy keeps in-frame clones and lacks some. This sample has 100,000 or so clones, with less than 80% found just once. Sequenced material: PBMCs. All receptors derive from a man aged 40-50 years in good health and CMV-seronegative. Each CDR3 is given without its conserved first and last residue.

TRBV28,TRBJ1-6,ASLSGQGSYNSPLH
TRBV7-9,TRBJ1-6,ASSFSNSPLH
TRBV2,TRBJ2-1,ASSRRNNEQF
TRBV7-8,TRBJ1-6,ASSLARTDYNSPLH
TRBV6-5,TRBJ2-7,ASSYTQGSSYEQY
TRBV19,TRBJ2-5,ASRAGGFETQY
TRBV6-5,TRBJ1-4,ASSWIRGEKLF
TRBV9,TRBJ2-1,ASSVVYQRGTGQRYNEQF
TRBV5-8,TRBJ1-6,ASSGRGASSYNSPLH
TRBV5-4,TRBJ2-5,ASSLAGETQY
TRBV28,TRBJ1-2,ASRGGGGVGYT
TRBV7-2,TRBJ2-4,ASSLAGGPDIQY
TRBV5-1,TRBJ2-2,ASSWGTGGNTGELF
TRBV15,TRBJ1-1,ATSFYGGDTEAF
TRBV10-1,TRBJ2-3,ASTHRDGGLSTDTQY
TRBV5-1,TRBJ2-1,ASRGLAGANEQF
TRBV2,TRBJ2-3,ASTQGESTDTQY
TRBV2,TRBJ2-5,ASSETAGGETQY
TRBV7-9,TRBJ1-2,ASSASGGGGGYT
TRBV4-2,TRBJ2-5,ASSQRVEGETQY
TRBV6-5,TRBJ1-3,ASSYSNRGGNTIY
TRBV7-3,TRBJ2-1,ASRSGTGVYNEQF
TRBV5-1,TRBJ2-3,ASSLGGGYTDTQY
TRBV7-2,TRBJ1-3,ASSFGGLSGNTIY
TRBV7-9,TRBJ1-2,ASSLGRDYGYT
TRBV10-1,TRBJ1-2,ASSAWQGDGYT
TRBV6-1,TRBJ1-2,ASRQGETNYGYT
TRBV6-5,TRBJ1-2,ASSYERKGYGYT
TRBV7-9,TRBJ1-3,STSTAGIY
TRBV4-3,TRBJ2-3,ASSQHTTIRDTQY
TRBV30,TRBJ2-7,AWRGLAGVYEQY